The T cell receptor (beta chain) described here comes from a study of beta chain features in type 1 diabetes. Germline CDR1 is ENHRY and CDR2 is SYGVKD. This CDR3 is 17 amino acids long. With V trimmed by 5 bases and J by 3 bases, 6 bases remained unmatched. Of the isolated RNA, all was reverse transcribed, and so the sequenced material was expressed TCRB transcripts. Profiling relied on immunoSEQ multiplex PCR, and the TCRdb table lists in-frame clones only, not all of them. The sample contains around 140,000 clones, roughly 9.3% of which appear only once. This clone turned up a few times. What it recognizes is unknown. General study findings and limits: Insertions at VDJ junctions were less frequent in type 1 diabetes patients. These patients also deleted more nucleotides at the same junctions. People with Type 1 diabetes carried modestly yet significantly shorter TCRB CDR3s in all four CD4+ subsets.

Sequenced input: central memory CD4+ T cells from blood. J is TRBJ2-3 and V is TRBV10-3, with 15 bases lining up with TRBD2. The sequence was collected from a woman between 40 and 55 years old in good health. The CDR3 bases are TGTGCCATCAGTCGGACTAGCGGGGGGGCAGGGACAGATACGCAGTATTTT. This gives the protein CAISRTSGGAGTDTQYF.